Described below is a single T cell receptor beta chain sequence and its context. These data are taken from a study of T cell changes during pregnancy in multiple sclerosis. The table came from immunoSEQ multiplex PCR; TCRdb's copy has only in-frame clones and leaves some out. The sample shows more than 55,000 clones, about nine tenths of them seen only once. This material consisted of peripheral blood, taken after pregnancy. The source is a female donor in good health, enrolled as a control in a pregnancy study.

The CDR3 nucleotides read TGTGCCAGCAGCTTGGGCGGGGGTGGCTACAATGAGCAGTTCTTC. Its protein is CASSLGGGGYNEQFF. The rearrangement links TRBV11-3 to TRBJ2-1; TRBD2 matches 7 bases. V was clipped by 3 bases and J by 3 bases; unmatched bases: 5. Germline V gene sequence: CDR1 SGHNT, CDR2 YENEEA. The CDR3 sequence is 15 residues long.